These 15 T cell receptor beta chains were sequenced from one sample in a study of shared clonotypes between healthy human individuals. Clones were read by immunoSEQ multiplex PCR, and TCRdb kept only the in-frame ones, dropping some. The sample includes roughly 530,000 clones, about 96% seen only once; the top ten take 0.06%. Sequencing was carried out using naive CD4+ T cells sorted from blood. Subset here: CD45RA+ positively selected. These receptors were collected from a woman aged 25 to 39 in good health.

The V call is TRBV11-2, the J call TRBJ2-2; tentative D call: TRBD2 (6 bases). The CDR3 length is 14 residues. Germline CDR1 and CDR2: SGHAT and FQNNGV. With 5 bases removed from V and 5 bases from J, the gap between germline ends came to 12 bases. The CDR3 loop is CASSLQGGTGELFF. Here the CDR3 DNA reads TGTGCCAGCAGCCTCCAGGGAGGAACCGGGGAGCTGTTTTTT.

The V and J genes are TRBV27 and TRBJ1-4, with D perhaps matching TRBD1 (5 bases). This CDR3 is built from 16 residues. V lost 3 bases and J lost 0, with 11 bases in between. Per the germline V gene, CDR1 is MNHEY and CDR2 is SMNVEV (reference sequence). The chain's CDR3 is CASSLGRDATNEKLFF. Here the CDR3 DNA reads TGTGCCAGCAGTTTGGGCAGGGACGCAACTAATGAAAAACTGTTTTTT.

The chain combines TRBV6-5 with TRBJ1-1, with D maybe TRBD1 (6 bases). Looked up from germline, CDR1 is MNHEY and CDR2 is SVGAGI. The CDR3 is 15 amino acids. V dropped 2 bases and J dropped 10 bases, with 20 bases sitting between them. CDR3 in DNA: TGTGCCAGCAGTTACGTCTCCGGACAGACGGAGGGAGCTTTCTTT. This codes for CASSYVSGQTEGAFF.

Written as DNA, the CDR3 is TGTGCCAGCAGCTTGGGTTGGGGGAGTAACACCGGGGAGCTGTTTTTT. It codes for CASSLGWGSNTGELFF. The chain carries TRBV5-5 and TRBJ2-2; either TRBD1 or TRBD2 may fit D (5 bases each). The germline gives CDR1 SGHKS, CDR2 YYEKEE (reference sequence). The CDR3 loop spans 16 amino acids. Trimming left V 0 bases short and J 2 bases short, with 11 bases between. Supplemented by reference TRBV5-5 and TRBJ2-2, the full variable domain reads DAGVTQSPTHLIKTRGQQVTLRCSPISGHKSVSWYQQVLGQGPQFIFQYYEKEERGRGNFPDRFSARQFPNYSSELNVNALLLGDSALYLCASSLGWGSNTGELFFGEGSRLTVL.

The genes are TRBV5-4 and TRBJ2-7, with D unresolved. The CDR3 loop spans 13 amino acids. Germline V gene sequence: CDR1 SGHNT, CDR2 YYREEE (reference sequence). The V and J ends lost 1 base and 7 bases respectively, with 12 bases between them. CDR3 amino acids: CASSLSVLGEQYF. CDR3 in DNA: TGTGCCAGCAGCTTGTCGGTCCTCGGAGAGCAGTACTTC.

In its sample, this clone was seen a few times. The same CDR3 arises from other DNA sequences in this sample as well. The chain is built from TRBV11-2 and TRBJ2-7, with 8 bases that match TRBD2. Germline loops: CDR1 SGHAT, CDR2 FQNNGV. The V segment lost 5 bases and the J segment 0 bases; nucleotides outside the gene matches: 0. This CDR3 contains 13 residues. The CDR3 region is CASSGTSSYEQYF. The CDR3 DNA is TGTGCCAGCAGCGGGACTAGCTCCTACGAGCAGTACTTC.

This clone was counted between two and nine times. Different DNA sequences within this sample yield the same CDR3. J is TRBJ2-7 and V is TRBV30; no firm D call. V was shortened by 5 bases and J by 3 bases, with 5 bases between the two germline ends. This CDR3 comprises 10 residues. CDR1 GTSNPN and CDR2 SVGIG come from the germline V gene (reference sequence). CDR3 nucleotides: TGTGCCTGGGGTCTCTACGAGCAGTACTTC. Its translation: CAWGLYEQYF.

CDR3: CSVEDLAGGVYEQYF. DNA for the CDR3: TGCAGCGTTGAAGATCTCGCGGGGGGGGTCTACGAGCAGTACTTC. V usage is TRBV29-1 and J usage is TRBJ2-7; 9 bases align to TRBD2. Per germline, CDR1 SQVTM and CDR2 ANQGSEA. The CDR3 is made up of 15 amino acids. J gave up 3 bases and V 0 bases, and 6 bases lay outside the gene matches.

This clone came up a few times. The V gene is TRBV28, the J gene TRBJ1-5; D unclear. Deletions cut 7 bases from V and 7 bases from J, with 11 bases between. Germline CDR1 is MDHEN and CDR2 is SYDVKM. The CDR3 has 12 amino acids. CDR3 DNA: TGTGCCAGCACCGGAAACATCCAGCCCCAGCATTTT. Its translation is CASTGNIQPQHF.

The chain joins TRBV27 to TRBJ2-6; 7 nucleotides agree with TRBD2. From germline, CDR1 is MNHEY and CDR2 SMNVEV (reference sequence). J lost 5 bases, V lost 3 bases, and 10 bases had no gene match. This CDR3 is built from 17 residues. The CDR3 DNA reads TGTGCCAGCAGTTTGGGGGGGGGTGGCGGCTGGGCCAACGTCCTGACTTTC. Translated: CASSLGGGGGWANVLTF.

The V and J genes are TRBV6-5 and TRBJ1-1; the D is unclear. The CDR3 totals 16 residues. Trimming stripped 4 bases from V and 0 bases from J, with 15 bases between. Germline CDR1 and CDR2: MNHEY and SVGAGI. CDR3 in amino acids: CASSFDPLGMNTEAFF. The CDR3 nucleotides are TGTGCCAGCAGTTTTGACCCATTGGGCATGAACACTGAAGCTTTCTTT.

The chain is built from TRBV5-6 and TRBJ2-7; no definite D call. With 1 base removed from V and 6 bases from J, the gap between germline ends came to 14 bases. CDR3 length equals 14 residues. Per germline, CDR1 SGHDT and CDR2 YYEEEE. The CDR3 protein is CASSLYKRLGEQYF. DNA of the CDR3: TGTGCCAGCAGCTTGTATAAGAGATTGGGCGAGCAGTACTTC.

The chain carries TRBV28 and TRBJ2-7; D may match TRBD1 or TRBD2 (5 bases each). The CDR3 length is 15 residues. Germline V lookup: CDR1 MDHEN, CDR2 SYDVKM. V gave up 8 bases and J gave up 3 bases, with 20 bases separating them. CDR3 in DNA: TGTGCCAGCGGACAAGGGACGGACCCCTACTACGAGCAGTACTTC. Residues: CASGQGTDPYYEQYF.

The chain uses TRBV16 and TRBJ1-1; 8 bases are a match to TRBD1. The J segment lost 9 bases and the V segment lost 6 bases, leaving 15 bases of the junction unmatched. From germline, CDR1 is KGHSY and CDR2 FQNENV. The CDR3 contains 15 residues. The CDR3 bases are TGTGCCAGCAGTCCCGGCAGGGGGCGAATGGTTAAAGCTTTCTTT. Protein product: CASSPGRGRMVKAFF.

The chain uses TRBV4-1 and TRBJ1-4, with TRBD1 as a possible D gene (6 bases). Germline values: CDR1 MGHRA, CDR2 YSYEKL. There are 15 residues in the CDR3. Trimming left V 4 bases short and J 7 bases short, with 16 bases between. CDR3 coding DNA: TGCGCCAGCAGCCGCCTAGGGGGGACTCTTGAAAAACTGTTTTTT. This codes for CASSRLGGTLEKLFF.